The rows below give T cell receptor beta chains drawn from one sample of a study of blood T cell repertoires in COVID-19. The assay was immunoSEQ multiplex PCR, and TCRdb's table has in-frame clones only and misses some. Seen here are about 100,000 clones, over 75% observed once, and the top ten hold 4.4%. Sequenced input: peripheral blood. The receptors originated from a man aged 60-69 years with acute or convalescent COVID-19. Each CDR3 is given with its conserved first and last residue. The D gene is left open where the match is weak. Clone sizes are given selectively: once, few, many, or a class where the clone is expanded.

clone_size | j_call | d_call | v_call | cdr3_nt | cdr3_aa
- | TRBJ2-7 | - | TRBV7-8 | TGTGCCAGCAGCTTAGTAGGGTCAGGGCCGACCTACGAGCAGTACTTC | CASSLVGSGPTYEQYF
- | TRBJ2-3 | TRBD2 | TRBV28 | TGTGCCAGCAGACCAGGACAGGGAGGGACTAGCGAAAGCACAGATACGCAGTATTTT | CASRPGQGGTSESTDTQYF
- | TRBJ1-4 | TRBD1 | TRBV9 | TGTGCCAGCAGCGTTACAGGGGCAGCTAATGAAAAACTGTTTTTT | CASSVTGAANEKLFF
- | TRBJ2-1 | TRBD1 | TRBV7-2 | TGTGCCAGCAGCTCAGGGGGCTGGGAGCAGTTCTTC | CASSSGGWEQFF
once | TRBJ2-3 | - | TRBV24-1 | TGTGCCACCATAGGGGGTAGCACAGATACGCAGTATTTT | CATIGGSTDTQYF
- | TRBJ2-2 | - | TRBV5-1 | TGCGCCAGCAGCCCGGGACAGAACACCGGGGAGCTGTTTTTT | CASSPGQNTGELFF
- | TRBJ2-2 | - | TRBV10-2 | TGCGCCAGCTCGAGGGCGGAGACCGGGGAGCTGTTTTTT | CASSRAETGELFF
- | TRBJ1-1 | - | TRBV4-1 | TGCGCCAGCAGCCAAGATCCGGCCGGGTCCGAAGCTTTCTTT | CASSQDPAGSEAFF
- | TRBJ2-3 | - | TRBV2 | TGTGCCAGCAGTGTTATCGGCAGGGTTACAGATACGCAGTATTTT | CASSVIGRVTDTQYF
- | TRBJ1-2 | TRBD1 | TRBV7-8 | TGTGCCAGCAGCCCTCCGGGACAGGGGGGCACCTTC | CASSPPGQGGTF
- | TRBJ1-2 | - | TRBV10-3 | TGTGCCATCAGTGCCCACAACAGGGTTTCAGCTAACTATGGCTACACCTTC | CAISAHNRVSANYGYTF
few | TRBJ2-7 | TRBD1 | TRBV10-3 | TGTGCCACAGACAGGGGGCTCGGGAACGAGCAGTACTTC | CATDRGLGNEQYF
- | TRBJ2-7 | TRBD1 | TRBV5-1 | TGCGCCAGCAGCTTTCAGGACAGGGAATCCGAGCAGTACTTC | CASSFQDRESEQYF
- | TRBJ2-3 | TRBD2 | TRBV5-6 | TGTGCCAGCAGCTTGGGGGAGGGATATACGCAGTATTTT | CASSLGEGYTQYF
once | TRBJ1-2 | - | TRBV19 | TGTGCCAGTAGTATATCGGGGGGAGGTGGCTACACCTTC | CASSISGGGGYTF
- | TRBJ2-7 | - | TRBV3-1/TRBV3-2 | TGTGCCAGCAGCCAGTTCGGACAAGCCTACGAGCAGTACTTC | CASSQFGQAYEQYF
once | TRBJ2-3 | TRBD1 | TRBV3-1/TRBV3-2 | TGTGCCAGCAGCCCCCGGGACAGGGTACCAGATACGCAGTATTTT | CASSPRDRVPDTQYF
once | TRBJ1-4 | TRBD1 | TRBV19 | TGTGCCAGTAGCGAGGGACAGGGGGCTAATGAAAAACTGTTTTTT | CASSEGQGANEKLFF
few | TRBJ1-4 | TRBD1 | TRBV28 | TGTGCCAGCAGTTTGTGGGACAGGGGCTCGAATGAAAAACTGTTTTTT | CASSLWDRGSNEKLFF
- | TRBJ1-4 | TRBD1 | TRBV18 | TGTGCCAGCTCACCTAACAGGGGGCTGGATGAAAAACTGTTTTTT | CASSPNRGLDEKLFF
- | TRBJ1-6 | - | TRBV11-2 | TGTGCCAGCGCCCGGGTTCATTCCTATAATTCACCCCTCCACTTT | CASARVHSYNSPLHF
- | TRBJ1-1 | TRBD1 | TRBV18 | TGTGCCAGCTCACTTGAAGCAGGGGGCTTTGAAGCTTTCTTT | CASSLEAGGFEAFF
- | TRBJ2-5 | - | TRBV6-5 | TGTGCCAGCAGAGGCCCAGGGGAAGAGACCCAGTACTTC | CASRGPGEETQYF
- | TRBJ1-4 | - | TRBV6-2/TRBV6-3 | TGTGCCAGCAGTTCGGGTTGGACTAATGAAAAACTGTTTTTT | CASSSGWTNEKLFF
- | TRBJ1-1 | - | TRBV5-1 | TGCGCCAGCATACACCGGAACACTGAAGCTTTCTTT | CASIHRNTEAFF
once | TRBJ2-5 | - | TRBV5-4 | TGTGCCAGCAGCTCGGCCCGGTCTAGGCAAGAGACCCAGTACTTC | CASSSARSRQETQYF
- | TRBJ2-3 | TRBD2 | TRBV28 | TGTGCCAGCAGTAGCCTTGGCGGGGGGAGCACAGATACGCAGTATTTT | CASSSLGGGSTDTQYF